The 7 T cell receptor beta chains below were found in one sample sequenced in a study of T cell responses to AZD1222 COVID-19 vaccine (dated by TCRdb to the early 2020s). The meaning of the sample's time point label: baseline before first vaccination. The sample's treatment or condition label, in plain terms: meningococcal conjugate vaccine given as trial control. Libraries were made using the immunoSEQ multiplex PCR assay. This immuneACCESS table, as held by TCRdb, lists in-frame sequences with V and J called but not all clones. Of the missing ones, under half trace to an unresolved V gene in checked studies; the others have no known cause. The sample profile shows 130,000 to 150,000 clones; roughly 80% of them were found once. Together, the top ten hold about 4% of the sample. Source: peripheral blood, taken on day 0 of MenACWY control vaccination. The receptors derive from an adult in good health.

Points on this clone: The same CDR3 is also encoded by other DNA sequences in this sample. The chain recombines TRBV6-5 with TRBJ1-4; TRBD1 matches at 7 bases. CDR1 and CDR2 from the germline V gene are MNHEY and SVGAGI. This CDR3 is 14 amino acids long. Unmatched junction bases numbered 3, after V lost 4 bases and J lost 4 bases. CDR3 nucleotide sequence: TGTGCCAGCAGTTCGGGACAGCGTAATGAAAAACTGTTTTTT. The encoded protein is CASSSGQRNEKLFF.

V usage is TRBV5-1 and J usage is TRBJ2-2; 11 bases line up with TRBD2. J gave up 9 bases and V 4 bases, and 8 bases lay outside the gene matches. This CDR3 spans 15 amino acids. CDR1 and CDR2 (germline): SGHRS, YFSETQ. CDR3 sequence reads: CASSAGTSGVRELFF. The CDR3 DNA reads as TGCGCCAGCAGCGCCGGGACTAGCGGCGTGAGGGAGCTGTTTTTT.

The genes are TRBV30 and TRBJ2-1, with D possibly TRBD2 on 6 matching bases. Germline V gives CDR1 GTSNPN, CDR2 SVGIG (reference sequence). V was clipped by 4 bases and J by 9 bases, with 19 bases between them. This CDR3 spans 14 amino acids. This chain's CDR3 is CAWKLKEGPSEQFF. The CDR3 DNA is TGTGCCTGGAAGCTCAAGGAGGGACCCTCTGAGCAGTTCTTC.

This clone has a single count. The chain combines TRBV4-2 with TRBJ1-5; no definite D call. The V end lost 4 bases, the J end lost 4 bases, and 11 bases lay between the germline ends. This CDR3 is 14 amino acids long. Looked up from germline, CDR1 is LGHNA and CDR2 is YNFKEQ. The CDR3 spells CASSPGERNQPQHF. CDR3 coding DNA: TGTGCCAGCAGCCCTGGGGAGAGGAATCAGCCCCAGCATTTT.

The V and J genes are TRBV5-6 and TRBJ1-5; tentatively, D is TRBD1 (6 bases). The CDR3 has 14 residues. V was clipped by 4 bases and J by 4 bases, with 12 bases between them. Germline CDR1 SGHDT, CDR2 YYEEEE. The CDR3 here is CASSPGQGNQPQHF. As DNA, the CDR3 is TGTGCCAGCAGCCCGGGACAAGGTAATCAGCCCCAGCATTTT.

V gene TRBV27 combines with J gene TRBJ2-6, with D perhaps being TRBD1 or TRBD2 (5 bases each). This CDR3 is built from 15 residues. In germline, CDR1 is MNHEY, CDR2 SMNVEV (reference sequence). Trimming removed 6 bases from V and 8 bases from J, with 17 bases in between. CDR3 loop: CASRDGALGTNVLTF. CDR3 nucleotide sequence: TGTGCCAGCAGAGACGGGGCACTCGGAACCAACGTCCTGACTTTC.

This clone occurred a few times. J is TRBJ2-3 and V is TRBV10-1, with D maybe TRBD1 (5 bases). The V end lost 2 bases, the J end lost 8 bases, and 14 bases lay between the germline ends. Germline V gene sequence: CDR1 WNHNN, CDR2 SYGVQD (reference sequence). The CDR3 sequence is 14 residues long. The CDR3 nucleotides read TGCGCCAGCAGTGAGGAGACTGGGCAGGGTACGCAGTATTTT. Its translation is CASSEETGQGTQYF.